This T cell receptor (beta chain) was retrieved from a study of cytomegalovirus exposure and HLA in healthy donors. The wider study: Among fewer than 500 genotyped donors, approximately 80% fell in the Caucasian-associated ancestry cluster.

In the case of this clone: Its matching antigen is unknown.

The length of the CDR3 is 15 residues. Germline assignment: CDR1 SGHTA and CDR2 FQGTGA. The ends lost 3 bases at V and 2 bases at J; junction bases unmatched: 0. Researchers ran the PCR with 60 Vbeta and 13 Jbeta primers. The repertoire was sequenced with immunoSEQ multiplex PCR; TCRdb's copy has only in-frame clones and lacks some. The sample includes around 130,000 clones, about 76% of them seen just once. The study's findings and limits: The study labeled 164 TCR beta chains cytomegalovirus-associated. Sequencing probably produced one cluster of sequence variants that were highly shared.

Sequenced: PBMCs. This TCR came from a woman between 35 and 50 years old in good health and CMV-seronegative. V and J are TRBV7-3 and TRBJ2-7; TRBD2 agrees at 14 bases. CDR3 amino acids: CASSLTSGGAYEQYF. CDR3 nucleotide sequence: TGTGCCAGCAGCTTGACTAGCGGGGGGGCCTACGAGCAGTACTTC.